The T cell receptor (beta chain) under discussion was sequenced for a study of blood T cell repertoires in COVID-19. Study-level information: COVID-19 samples, acute and convalescent, were from the United States, Italy and Spain. In each case, the material was cDNA or gDNA derived from T cells, B-cell-depleted T cells, or PBMCs.

Germline assignment: CDR1 WNHNN and CDR2 SYGVQD (reference sequence). CDR3 length: 15 amino acids. Trimming cost V 5 bases and J 0 bases; bases outside gene matches: 5. As handled by the study authors: Amplification with reference gene primers provided the estimates of nucleated cell counts. Clones were read by immunoSEQ multiplex PCR, and TCRdb kept only the in-frame ones, dropping some. That table supplies the V and J calls and clone size; D and trimming were determined from the DNA. The profile covers 300,000 or so clones, with around 87% appearing a single time and 1% taken by the ten largest. Sequences were obtained from peripheral blood. The TCR sequence derives from a man over 45 with active or convalescent COVID-19. The chain links TRBV10-1 to TRBJ2-5; 8 bases align to TRBD2. CDR3 in amino acids: CASSKSGSHQETQYF. In DNA form, the CDR3 reads TGCGCCAGCAGTAAAAGCGGGAGCCACCAAGAGACCCAGTACTTC.